These 28 T cell receptor beta chains came from one sample sequenced in a study of blood T cell repertoires in COVID-19. TCRdb's copy holds only in-frame clones and misses some; the assay was immunoSEQ multiplex PCR. The top ten hold more than 9% of the sample, which has a few hundred thousand clones, roughly 86% seen once. Sequenced material: PBMCs or T cells enriched from blood (not recorded which). These receptors all come from a woman aged 25 to 39 who had recovered from COVID-19.

The chain employs TRBV5-1 and TRBJ1-2; D might be TRBD1 (6 bases). This CDR3 is built from 13 residues. Germline CDR1 SGHRS, CDR2 YFSETQ. The V gene lost 4 bases and the J gene lost 6 bases, with 13 bases spanning the gap. The CDR3: CASSPSQGNGYTF. CDR3 DNA sequence: TGCGCCAGCAGCCCGTCACAGGGAAATGGCTACACCTTC.

The chain uses TRBV29-1 and TRBJ1-2; no clear D. V lost 3 bases to trimming and J lost 2 bases, with 10 bases between them. The CDR3 contains 13 residues. CDR1 SQVTM and CDR2 ANQGSEA come from the germline V gene. The CDR3 protein is CSVDPSENYGYTF. The CDR3 DNA is TGCAGCGTTGATCCTTCAGAAAACTATGGCTACACCTTC.

The J gene is TRBJ2-7, the V gene TRBV6-2 or TRBV6-3; D gene ambiguous. V was pared by 5 bases and J by 6 bases, with 20 bases between. This CDR3 region has 15 residues. Germline V gene data show CDR1 as MNHEY and CDR2 as SVGEGT. CDR3 region: CASSQRISVGTEQYF. The CDR3 DNA reads as TGTGCCAGCAGTCAGCGAATCTCGGTCGGTACCGAGCAGTACTTC.

This clone was detected a few times. The V gene is TRBV7-9, the J gene TRBJ1-3; D is uncertain. The V and J ends lost 0 bases and 4 bases respectively, with 22 bases between them. The germline gives CDR1 SEHNR, CDR2 FQNEAQ (reference sequence). This CDR3 has 19 residues. The CDR3 is CASSLAKMGRSPQGNTIYF. CDR3 bases: TGTGCCAGCAGCTTAGCTAAAATGGGGAGATCGCCGCAGGGAAACACCATATATTTT.

V and J are TRBV4-1 and TRBJ1-6; D gene unclear. The CDR3 extends over 15 amino acids. With 1 base removed from V and 9 bases from J, the gap between germline ends came to 13 bases. Germline V CDR1 and CDR2: MGHRA, YSYEKL. The CDR3 spells CASSQGAESVSPLHF. The CDR3 DNA follows: TGCGCCAGCAGCCAAGGGGCCGAGAGTGTTTCACCCCTCCACTTT.

The chain joins TRBV28 to TRBJ1-6; a possible D gene is TRBD1 (6 bases). The CDR3 consists of 14 residues. Germline-derived CDR1 and CDR2 are MDHEN and SYDVKM. Deletions cut 6 bases from V and 5 bases from J, with 11 bases between. CDR3 region: CASSHGTNNSPLHF. The CDR3 DNA reads as TGTGCCAGCAGCCACGGGACAAATAATTCACCCCTCCACTTT.

This rearrangement joins TRBV27 to TRBJ1-4, with D possibly TRBD1 on 6 matching bases. The CDR3 totals 13 residues. Germline lookup yields CDR1 MNHEY and CDR2 SMNVEV (reference sequence). V was shortened by 5 bases and J by 5 bases, with 9 bases between the two germline ends. Here the CDR3 reads CASSNRVNEKLFF. As DNA, the CDR3 is TGTGCCAGCAGTAACAGGGTCAATGAAAAACTGTTTTTT.

The chain employs TRBV3-1 (or the pseudogene TRBV3-2) and TRBJ1-5; D is undetermined. Germline V lookup: CDR1 LGHDT, CDR2 YNNKEL (reference sequence). Trimming removed 2 bases at V and 7 bases at J, with 6 bases between. The CDR3 runs 12 residues. The CDR3 sequence: CASSQSGQPQHF. The CDR3 bases are TGTGCCAGCAGCCAATCAGGCCAGCCCCAGCATTTT.

J is TRBJ2-7 and V is TRBV19; 10 bases fit TRBD2. CDR3 length: 15 amino acids. The germline CDR1 and CDR2 sequences are LNHDA and SQIVND (reference sequence). Unmatched junction bases numbered 4, after V lost 3 bases and J lost 2 bases. CDR3: CASSMTLAGAYEQYF. The CDR3 bases are TGTGCCAGTAGTATGACTCTAGCGGGAGCCTACGAGCAGTACTTC. Based on the CDR3 plus reference TRBV19 and TRBJ2-7, the full variable domain is DGGITQSPKYLFRKEGQNVTLSCEQNLNHDAMYWYRQDPGQGLRLIYYSQIVNDFQKGDIAEGYSVSREKKESFPLTVTSAQKNPTAFYLCASSMTLAGAYEQYFGPGTRLTVT.

The chain links TRBV6-5 to TRBJ2-7; D might be TRBD1 (5 bases). CDR1 and CDR2 (germline): MNHEY, SVGAGI. With 1 base removed from V and 1 base from J, the gap between germline ends came to 11 bases. CDR3 length: 15 amino acids. Written as DNA, the CDR3 is TGTGCCAGCAGTTACTATGACAGCCCGTCCTACGAGCAGTACTTC. Amino acids: CASSYYDSPSYEQYF.

This rearrangement joins TRBV28 to TRBJ1-5; 7 nucleotides align to TRBD1. Trimming removed 3 bases from V and 5 bases from J; junction bases left unmatched: 16. The CDR3 has 18 residues. Germline V gene sequence: CDR1 MDHEN, CDR2 SYDVKM. The CDR3 DNA is TGTGCCAGCAGTTTGCGGGGACAGAAAATCTTAGTCCATCAGCCCCAGCATTTT. Amino acid sequence: CASSLRGQKILVHQPQHF.

The chain recombines TRBV11-2 with TRBJ2-1, with D possibly TRBD2 on 5 matching bases. Trimming cost V 5 bases and J 0 bases, with 14 bases left between them. CDR3 length: 16 residues. Germline CDR1 reads SGHAT; CDR2 reads FQNNGV. CDR3 amino acids: CASSIIAIRSYNEQFF. The CDR3 nucleotides read TGTGCCAGCAGCATTATAGCGATTCGCTCCTACAATGAGCAGTTCTTC.

The chain joins TRBV6-5 to TRBJ2-7; D unclear. Trimming removed 7 bases from V and 0 bases from J, with 13 bases in between. Germline CDR1 reads MNHEY; CDR2 reads SVGAGI. This CDR3 is 14 amino acids long. The CDR3 region has the DNA TGTGCCAGCACCCCCCTGCAGGTCTCCTACGAGCAGTACTTC. Residues: CASTPLQVSYEQYF.

The rearrangement joins TRBV19 to TRBJ2-2; D not certain. Germline-derived CDR1 and CDR2 are LNHDA and SQIVND (reference sequence). Trimming pared 5 bases from V and 6 bases from J, leaving 7 bases between. This CDR3 has 12 residues. CDR3 sequence: CASSLGSGELFF. The CDR3 DNA follows: TGTGCCAGTAGTCTCGGGTCCGGGGAGCTGTTTTTT.

This clone was seen only a few times. This chain joins TRBV2 and TRBJ2-1, with TRBD1 identical over 8 bases. CDR1 and CDR2 from the germline V gene are SNHLY and FYNNEI. The CDR3 sequence is 16 residues long. With 2 bases clipped from V and 4 bases from J, the junction kept 7 bases outside the gene matches. The CDR3 coding sequence is TGTGCCAGCAGTGAACAGGGGGCGACCTTATACAATGAGCAGTTCTTC. Protein: CASSEQGATLYNEQFF.

The chain recombines TRBV19 with TRBJ1-2; the match to TRBD1 covers 7 bases. Germline V gene data show CDR1 as LNHDA and CDR2 as SQIVND (reference sequence). The length of the CDR3 is 19 residues. The V gene end was trimmed by 0 bases and the J gene end by 4 bases; junction bases not matched to a gene: 17. The CDR3 bases are TGTGCCAGTAGTATAGATTCTCGGGTCCGGGACAGTAGATTCTATGGCTACACCTTC. Its protein product is CASSIDSRVRDSRFYGYTF.

This clone is a singleton in its sample. The chain links TRBV19 to TRBJ2-7, with a tentative D call TRBD1 (6 bases). Looked up from germline, CDR1 is LNHDA and CDR2 is SQIVND (reference sequence). V lost 3 bases and J lost 3, with 12 bases in between. The CDR3 has 14 residues. Here the CDR3 reads CASSMWDTDYEQYF. CDR3 in DNA: TGTGCCAGTAGTATGTGGGACACCGACTACGAGCAGTACTTC.

The V and J genes are TRBV5-1 and TRBJ2-1, with D hard to call. CDR3 length: 15 amino acids. V was pared by 2 bases and J by 0 bases, with 9 bases between. Germline assignment: CDR1 SGHRS and CDR2 YFSETQ. Here the CDR3 reads CASSFIYSSYNEQFF. The DNA for the CDR3 is TGCGCCAGCAGCTTCATTTACAGCTCCTACAATGAGCAGTTCTTC.

The rearrangement links TRBV27 to TRBJ2-2, with D possibly matching TRBD1 (6 bases). This CDR3 has 15 residues. CDR1 is MNHEY, CDR2 SMNVEV, per germline (reference sequence). The ends were cut back, 2 bases at V and 2 bases at J, with 9 bases in the middle. In DNA, the CDR3 is TGTGCCAGCAGTTTAGAGGGACATAACACCGGGGAGCTGTTTTTT. This sequence encodes CASSLEGHNTGELFF.

This chain links TRBV9 with TRBJ2-3; no clear D. V shed 4 bases and J shed 3 bases, with 9 bases lying between them. The germline gives CDR1 SGDLS, CDR2 YYNGEE. The CDR3 runs 13 residues. The CDR3 reads CASSSRPTDTQYF. The CDR3 nucleotides read TGTGCCAGCAGCTCCCGTCCGACAGATACGCAGTATTTT.

V and J are TRBV19 and TRBJ1-1; no firm D call. The CDR3 extends over 13 amino acids. Trimming cost V 7 bases and J 12 bases, with 21 bases left between them. CDR1 is LNHDA and CDR2 is SQIVND in the germline V gene (reference sequence). The CDR3: CASTPPGRDPTFF. CDR3 DNA sequence: TGTGCCAGTACCCCACCCGGGCGGGATCCGACTTTCTTT.

The chain employs TRBV5-1 and TRBJ1-1, with a tentative D call TRBD1 (5 bases). This CDR3 is 16 amino acids long. Germline V CDR1 and CDR2: SGHRS, YFSETQ. V lost 1 base and J lost 2, with 15 bases in between. In DNA, the CDR3 is TGCGCCAGCAGCTTGTGGGGCAGGGTAGATAACACTGAAGCTTTCTTT. Encoded protein: CASSLWGRVDNTEAFF.

The gene calls are TRBV18 and TRBJ2-7; TRBD2 might be the D (5 bases). Trimming left V 3 bases short and J 3 bases short, with 12 bases between. This CDR3 region has 14 residues. CDR1 KGHSH and CDR2 LQKENI come from the germline V gene. The CDR3 region has the DNA TGTGCCAGCTCACCGCACCCAGAGGGCTACGAGCAGTACTTC. This sequence encodes CASSPHPEGYEQYF.

The V call is TRBV27, the J call TRBJ1-5; D not certain. The CDR3 spans 12 residues. V shed 7 bases and J shed 9 bases, with 13 bases lying between them. Germline-derived CDR1 and CDR2 are MNHEY and SMNVEV (reference sequence). The CDR3 loop reads CASTNPGRPQHF. DNA for the CDR3: TGTGCCAGCACCAACCCCGGTCGGCCCCAGCATTTT.

This clone occurred once. This sequence joins TRBV19 and TRBJ1-3; D is uncertain. Deletions cut 5 bases from V and 4 bases from J, with 6 bases between. The germline V gene has CDR1 LNHDA and CDR2 SQIVND (reference sequence). This CDR3 region has 12 residues. The CDR3 coding sequence is TGTGCCAGTAGTCCTTTGGGAAACACCATATATTTT. Amino acid sequence: CASSPLGNTIYF.

J is TRBJ1-1 and V is TRBV29-1, with D tentatively TRBD1 (5 bases). The CDR3 covers 17 residues. V was pared by 7 bases and J by 5 bases, with 29 bases between. The V gene's germline CDR1 is SQVTM and CDR2 ANQGSEA. Written as DNA, the CDR3 is TGCAGCGCTACCAAGGGGCCGGTGCCCCTTGCCGATACTGAAGCTTTCTTT. Encoded protein: CSATKGPVPLADTEAFF.

V usage is TRBV18 and J usage is TRBJ2-3, with 13 positions matching TRBD2. Germline V gene data show CDR1 as KGHSH and CDR2 as LQKENI. The CDR3 length is 17 residues. J was trimmed by 1 base and V by 3 bases; bases with no gene match: 4. Here the CDR3 reads CASSPPGLAGRTDTQYF. The CDR3 region has the DNA TGTGCCAGCTCACCCCCGGGACTAGCGGGACGCACAGATACGCAGTATTTT.

This rearrangement joins TRBV7-9 to TRBJ2-7; 9 positions agree with TRBD1. Losses at the gene ends were 4 bases for V and 3 bases for J; bases not matched to a gene: 4. The length of the CDR3 is 14 residues. In germline, CDR1 is SEHNR, CDR2 FQNEAQ (reference sequence). CDR3 coding DNA: TGTGCCAGCAGCTCCGGACAGGGGCTCTACGAGCAGTACTTC. Translating gives CASSSGQGLYEQYF. The complete variable domain, with remaining parts taken from reference TRBV7-9 and TRBJ2-7, reads DTGVSQNPRHKITKRGQNVTFRCDPISEHNRLYWYRQTLGQGPEFLTYFQNEAQLEKSRLLSDRFSAERPKGSFSTLEIQRTEQGDSAMYLCASSSGQGLYEQYFGPGTRLTVT.